The 21 T cell receptor beta chains below were found in one sample sequenced in a study of PD-L1 blockade in urothelial cancer. Some clones are missing from TCRdb's copy, which holds only in-frame ones; the method was immunoSEQ multiplex PCR. The sample holds around 80,000 clones, approximately 90% seen once. Time point denoted: peripheral blood 6 weeks after treatment start. The specimen comprised PBMCs, sampled around atezolizumab (anti-PD-L1) treatment. These TCRs come from an elderly woman with urothelial cancer.

The V call is TRBV28, the J call TRBJ2-7; the match to TRBD1 covers 7 bases. J was trimmed by 0 bases and V by 6 bases; bases with no gene match: 8. The germline CDR1 and CDR2 sequences are MDHEN and SYDVKM. The CDR3 is 15 amino acids. The CDR3 sequence is CASRSGQHPSYEQYF. The CDR3 region has the DNA TGTGCCAGCAGGTCGGGACAGCATCCCTCCTACGAGCAGTACTTC.

This chain connects TRBV7-9 to TRBJ2-6, with D unresolved. Deletions cut 1 base from V and 0 bases from J, with 10 bases between. From germline, CDR1 is SEHNR and CDR2 FQNEAQ (reference sequence). The CDR3 is 17 amino acids. CDR3 coding DNA: TGTGCCAGCAGCTTAGGAGTATCTAGCTCTGGGGCCAACGTCCTGACTTTC. Translating it yields CASSLGVSSSGANVLTF.

V is TRBV20-1 and J is TRBJ1-1; no firm D call. V was trimmed by 6 bases and J by 4 bases, leaving 6 bases between them. CDR1 and CDR2 (germline): DFQATT, SNEGSKA (reference sequence). CDR3 size: 10 residues. CDR3 residues: CSAYRTEAFF. DNA for the CDR3: TGCAGTGCCTACCGCACTGAAGCTTTCTTT.

The chain has TRBV28 and TRBJ1-2; unclear D gene. The V and J ends lost 3 bases and 4 bases respectively, with 15 bases between them. CDR1 is MDHEN and CDR2 is SYDVKM in the germline V gene. The CDR3 has 15 amino acids. In nucleotides, the CDR3 is TGTGCCAGCAGTTTGCAGGCACATCACGTCTATGGCTACACCTTC. As protein: CASSLQAHHVYGYTF.

For the CDR3, the DNA is TGCGCCAGCAGTGTCCAGCGCCCGACTTCGAGCTCCTACAATGAGCAGTTCTTC. This sequence encodes CASSVQRPTSSSYNEQFF. The V call is TRBV10-1, the J call TRBJ2-1, with unresolved D. The CDR3 consists of 18 residues. Germline V gives CDR1 WNHNN, CDR2 SYGVQD (reference sequence). Between the trimmed V and J ends, which lost 4 bases and 0 bases, there was a span of 19 bases.

The chain is built from TRBV14 and TRBJ1-4, with TRBD1 matching 9 bases. Trimming removed 4 bases from V and 7 bases from J; junction bases left unmatched: 4. This CDR3 has 14 residues. CDR1 and CDR2 from the germline V gene are SGHDN and FVKESK. This CDR3 reads CASSRPGQGEKLFF. The CDR3 nucleotides are TGTGCCAGCAGCCGACCGGGACAGGGTGAAAAACTGTTTTTT.

This clone has only a few counts. The chain uses TRBV4-2 and TRBJ1-2; D is perhaps TRBD1 (6 bases). Germline lookup yields CDR1 LGHNA and CDR2 YNFKEQ. Trimming pared 7 bases from V and 6 bases from J, leaving 18 bases between. The CDR3 has 14 residues. The CDR3 is CASTQTGTPNGYTF. The CDR3 DNA is TGTGCCAGCACCCAGACAGGTACACCGAATGGCTACACCTTC.

This clone was counted only a few times. This sequence joins TRBV19 and TRBJ1-3; a weak D match, TRBD1 (5 bases). This CDR3 is 16 amino acids long. Germline V lookup: CDR1 LNHDA, CDR2 SQIVND (reference sequence). Trimming removed 1 base from V and 2 bases from J, with 12 bases in between. This CDR3 is CASSIAPEGPGNTIYF. CDR3 nucleotides: TGTGCCAGTAGTATAGCTCCGGAGGGACCTGGAAACACCATATATTTT.

V and J are TRBV25-1 and TRBJ2-3; perhaps TRBD1 as D (5 bases). Germline V gives CDR1 MGHDK, CDR2 SYGVNS. Between the trimmed V and J ends, which lost 7 bases and 2 bases, there was a span of 13 bases. The CDR3 totals 14 residues. The chain's CDR3 is CASTPGHSTDTQYF. In DNA form, the CDR3 reads TGTGCCAGCACCCCCGGACACTCCACAGATACGCAGTATTTT.

V and J are TRBV7-2 and TRBJ2-2, with a possible D match to TRBD2 (6 bases). Trimming shortened V by 5 bases and J by 4 bases, and 17 bases separated the two germline ends. The length of the CDR3 is 16 residues. Germline V gene lookup returns CDR1 SGHTA and CDR2 FQGNSA. CDR3 residues: CASSLNPGAATGELFF. The DNA for the CDR3 is TGTGCCAGCAGCCTAAACCCGGGAGCGGCCACCGGGGAGCTGTTTTTT.

V is TRBV9 and J is TRBJ2-5; 8 bases are shared with TRBD2. The germline CDR1 and CDR2 sequences are SGDLS and YYNGEE. V dropped 0 bases and J dropped 4; count of bases not matched to a gene: 5. This CDR3 contains 15 residues. The CDR3 DNA reads as TGTGCCAGCAGCGTAGATAATCTAGCGGGAGAGACCCAGTACTTC. It translates to CASSVDNLAGETQYF.

For the CDR3, the DNA is TGTGCCAGCAGCCAGCCCGTCTGGACGGGAACCTACGAGCAGTACTTC. It yields the protein CASSQPVWTGTYEQYF. The chain uses TRBV4-2 and TRBJ2-7, with D possibly matching TRBD2 (5 bases). Trimming stripped 3 bases from V and 2 bases from J, with 17 bases between. The CDR3 totals 16 residues. Per germline, CDR1 LGHNA and CDR2 YNFKEQ.

The chain is built from TRBV7-3 and TRBJ2-3; D is undetermined. This CDR3 region has 16 residues. CDR1 SGHTA and CDR2 FQGTGA come from the germline V gene. The V gene lost 0 bases and the J gene lost 1 base, with 11 bases spanning the gap. This chain's CDR3 is CASSLTGRLGTDTQYF. DNA of the CDR3: TGTGCCAGCAGCTTAACCGGTCGACTGGGCACAGATACGCAGTATTTT.

This chain uses TRBV2 with TRBJ1-1; the match to TRBD1 covers 7 bases. CDR1 SNHLY and CDR2 FYNNEI come from the germline V gene. V lost 6 bases, J lost 0 bases, and 4 bases stayed unmatched. This CDR3 comprises 14 residues. In DNA form, the CDR3 reads TGTGCCAGCAGAGTTGGACAGGTGAACACTGAAGCTTTCTTT. Amino acid sequence: CASRVGQVNTEAFF.

The chain links TRBV5-1 to TRBJ2-1; 15 bases fit TRBD2. The CDR3 totals 15 residues. Germline assignment: CDR1 SGHRS and CDR2 YFSETQ. J gave up 8 bases and V 4 bases, and 4 bases lay outside the gene matches. The CDR3 spells CASSPGLAGGDEQFF. The CDR3 DNA reads TGCGCCAGCAGCCCCGGACTAGCGGGAGGGGATGAGCAGTTCTTC.

This sequence joins TRBV7-9 and TRBJ2-7, with 9 nucleotides matching TRBD1. The CDR3 runs to 15 residues. After removal of 5 bases from V and 3 bases from J, the junction contained 8 bases not matched to a gene. Germline CDR1 SEHNR, CDR2 FQNEAQ (reference sequence). The CDR3 bases are TGTGCCAGCAGCGTTCCGGGACAGGGCGTCTACGAGCAGTACTTC. Its protein product is CASSVPGQGVYEQYF.

The chain recombines TRBV19 with TRBJ2-3; 7 nucleotides align to TRBD1. The CDR3 runs to 14 residues. Losses at the gene ends were 7 bases for V and 4 bases for J; bases not matched to a gene: 8. CDR1 and CDR2 (germline): LNHDA, SQIVND (reference sequence). CDR3 DNA: TGTGCCAGTAACGCACAGGGGCATTCAGATACGCAGTATTTT. Translation: CASNAQGHSDTQYF.

The rearrangement links TRBV7-9 to TRBJ2-3, with TRBD2 matching 8 bases. CDR1 and CDR2 from the germline V gene are SEHNR and FQNEAQ (reference sequence). Trimming at V came to 5 bases and at J to 3 bases, leaving 16 bases not matched to a gene. The CDR3 has 18 residues. CDR3 in DNA: TGTGCCAGCAGCGAGAGCGTCGGGGGGGGGAAAACAACAGATACGCAGTATTTT. This encodes CASSESVGGGKTTDTQYF.

The CDR3 region has the DNA TGCGCCAGCCGACTAGCGCCCAACAATGAGCAGTTCTTC. Its translation: CASRLAPNNEQFF. The V and J genes are TRBV5-1 and TRBJ2-1; 8 bases align to TRBD2. The germline V gene encodes CDR1 SGHRS and CDR2 YFSETQ. This CDR3 is built from 13 residues. With V trimmed by 7 bases and J by 5 bases, 5 bases remained unmatched.

The gene calls are TRBV18 and TRBJ1-4; 9 positions agree with TRBD1. With 3 bases clipped from V and 4 bases from J, the junction kept 3 bases outside the gene matches. The CDR3 runs 15 residues. CDR1 and CDR2 from the germline V gene are KGHSH and LQKENI. The CDR3 nucleotides read TGTGCCAGCTCACCTACAGGGGGCCTTAATGAAAAACTGTTTTTT. Protein: CASSPTGGLNEKLFF.

This rearrangement joins TRBV6-1 to TRBJ1-2; D is perhaps TRBD1 (5 bases). V lost 2 bases and J lost 3, with 13 bases in between. The CDR3 runs to 15 residues. Germline assignment: CDR1 MNHNS and CDR2 SASEGT. The CDR3 reads CASSESGGNDYGYTF. The DNA of the CDR3 is TGTGCCAGCAGTGAATCTGGGGGGAACGACTATGGCTACACCTTC.